The 9 T cell receptor beta chains below come from one sample, sequenced in a study of vaccination effects on CD4 cells after COVID-19. These TCRs' antigens remain unknown. The method was immunoSEQ multiplex PCR; TCRdb's version includes in-frame clones alone and lacks a portion of them. The sample records 35,000 to 40,000 clones, 70% to 85% being singletons. Before sequencing took place, the ViraFEST assay used viral peptide pools to expand antigen-specific CD4+ T cells. CD4+ T cell isolation took place after nine to eleven days of culture. Two doses of BNT162b2 or mRNA-1273 vaccine were administered to participants. Sequenced material: CD4+ T cells from PBMCs cultured with HCoV-NL63 spike peptides, taken after COVID-19 vaccination. The receptors were gathered from a human donor who received a COVID-19 vaccine. Some clones in this sample may be carry-over from other donors' samples.

This chain connects TRBV5-1 to TRBJ2-5; 8 bases match TRBD2. V trimming: 0 bases; J trimming: 2 bases; junction bases outside the gene matches: 6. The CDR3 covers 16 residues. Per the germline V gene, CDR1 is SGHRS and CDR2 is YFSETQ. The CDR3 spells CASSLEAGVFQETQYF. CDR3 DNA: TGCGCCAGCAGCTTGGAAGCGGGGGTCTTTCAAGAGACCCAGTACTTC.

This clone has more than one count but fewer than ten. V usage is TRBV4-1 and J usage is TRBJ2-1; 9 nucleotides match TRBD1. Per germline, CDR1 MGHRA and CDR2 YSYEKL. The V and J ends lost 0 bases and 0 bases, in that order; junction bases with no gene match: 6. There are 18 residues in the CDR3. The CDR3 sequence is CASSQEGGQGSSYNEQFF. CDR3 nucleotides: TGCGCCAGCAGCCAAGAGGGGGGACAGGGAAGCTCCTACAATGAGCAGTTCTTC.

The J gene is TRBJ1-2, the V gene TRBV5-1, with D unclear. CDR3 length equals 12 residues. Trimming took 1 base from V and 6 from J, leaving 7 bases between them. Germline CDR1 reads SGHRS; CDR2 reads YFSETQ. DNA for the CDR3: TGCGCCAGCAGCTTGCGGGATAATGGCTACACCTTC. Residues: CASSLRDNGYTF.

CDR3 amino acids: CASSRTRASTDTQYF. The CDR3, as DNA: TGTGCCAGCAGCCGCACTCGGGCTAGCACAGATACGCAGTATTTT. V gene TRBV2 combines with J gene TRBJ2-3; no definite D call. Trimming took 6 bases from V and 0 from J, leaving 13 bases between them. CDR1 is SNHLY and CDR2 is FYNNEI in the germline V gene. This CDR3 has 15 amino acids. Full variable domain (outside the CDR3, taken from reference TRBV2 and TRBJ2-3): EPEVTQTPSHQVTQMGQEVILRCVPISNHLYFYWYRQILGQKVEFLVSFYNNEISEKSEIFDDQFSVERPDGSNFTLKIRSTKLEDSAMYFCASSRTRASTDTQYFGPGTRLTVL.

This sequence joins TRBV4-2 and TRBJ2-5; maybe TRBD2 (6 bases). CDR1 and CDR2 from the germline V gene are LGHNA and YNFKEQ. The CDR3 is made up of 14 amino acids. V was shortened by 0 bases and J by 5 bases, with 10 bases between the two germline ends. The CDR3 DNA reads TGTGCCAGCAGCCAAGATACGGGGAGGGAGACCCAGTACTTC. Its protein product is CASSQDTGRETQYF.

The V and J genes are TRBV28 and TRBJ1-1; 9 bases fit TRBD1. Looked up from germline, CDR1 is MDHEN and CDR2 is SYDVKM. Unmatched junction bases numbered 2, after V lost 6 bases and J lost 0 bases. The CDR3 totals 14 residues. The CDR3 coding sequence is TGTGCCAGCAGGACAGGGGGAGTGAACACTGAAGCTTTCTTT. Translation gives CASRTGGVNTEAFF.

This chain connects TRBV24-1 to TRBJ2-5; D ambiguous. The V end was cut by 2 bases, the J end by 9 bases, with 9 bases between. The germline V gene has CDR1 KGHDR and CDR2 SFDVKD. The CDR3 extends over 12 amino acids. In DNA form, the CDR3 reads TGTGCCACCAGTGATTATGTAAGGGCCCAGTACTTC. Translation: CATSDYVRAQYF.

This chain uses TRBV5-1 with TRBJ1-4; TRBD1 agrees at 8 bases. The V segment lost 4 bases and the J segment 6 bases; nucleotides outside the gene matches: 8. The CDR3 has 15 amino acids. Per germline, CDR1 SGHRS and CDR2 YFSETQ. This CDR3 reads CASSAFGQGDEKLFF. CDR3 coding DNA: TGCGCCAGCAGCGCTTTCGGACAGGGCGATGAAAAACTGTTTTTT. The variable domain in full, with the rest retrieved from reference TRBV5-1 and TRBJ1-4, is KAGVTQTPRYLIKTRGQQVTLSCSPISGHRSVSWYQQTPGQGLQFLFEYFSETQRNKGNFPGRFSGRQFSNSRSEMNVSTLELGDSALYLCASSAFGQGDEKLFFGSGTQLSVL.

This clone was picked up a small number of times. This rearrangement joins TRBV19 to TRBJ1-1, with 8 bases lining up with TRBD1. Germline V gene data show CDR1 as LNHDA and CDR2 as SQIVND (reference sequence). CDR3 size: 14 residues. J gave up 5 bases and V 5 bases, and 7 bases lay outside the gene matches. Written as DNA, the CDR3 is TGTGCCAGTAGTGAACAGGGGGGTCAGACTGAAGCTTTCTTT. As protein: CASSEQGGQTEAFF.